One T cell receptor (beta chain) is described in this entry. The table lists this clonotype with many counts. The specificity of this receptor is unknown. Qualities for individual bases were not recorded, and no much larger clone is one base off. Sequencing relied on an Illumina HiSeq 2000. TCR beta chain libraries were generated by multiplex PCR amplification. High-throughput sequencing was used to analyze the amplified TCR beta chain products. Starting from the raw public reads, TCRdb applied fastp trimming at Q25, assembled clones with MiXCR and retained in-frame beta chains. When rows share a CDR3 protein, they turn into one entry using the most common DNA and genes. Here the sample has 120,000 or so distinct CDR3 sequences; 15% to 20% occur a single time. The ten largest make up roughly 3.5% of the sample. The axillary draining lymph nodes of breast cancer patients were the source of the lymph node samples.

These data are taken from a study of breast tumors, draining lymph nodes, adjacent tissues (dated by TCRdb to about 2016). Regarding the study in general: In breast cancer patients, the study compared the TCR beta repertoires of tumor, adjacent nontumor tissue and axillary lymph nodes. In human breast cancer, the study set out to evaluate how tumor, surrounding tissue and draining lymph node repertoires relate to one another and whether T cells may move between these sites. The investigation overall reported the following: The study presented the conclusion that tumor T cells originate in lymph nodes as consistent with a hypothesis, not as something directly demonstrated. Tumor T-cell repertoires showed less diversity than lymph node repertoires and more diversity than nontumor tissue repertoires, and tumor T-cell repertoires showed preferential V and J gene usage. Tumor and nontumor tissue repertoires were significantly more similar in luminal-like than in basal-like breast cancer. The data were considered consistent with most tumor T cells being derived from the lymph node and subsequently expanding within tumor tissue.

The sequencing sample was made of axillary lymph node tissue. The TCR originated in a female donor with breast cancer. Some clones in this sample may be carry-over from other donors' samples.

Here the CDR3 is given as CASSYSRVRNTGELFF. At the DNA level, the sequence is TGTGCCAGCAGTTACTCAAGGGTCAGGAACACCGGGGAGCTGTTTTTT. This chain joins TRBV6-5 to TRBJ2-2; the D gene identity is not certain. The junction shows trimming of 0 bases on V and 1 base on J, plus 9 bases between the germline ends. The germline V gene provides CDR1 MNHEY and CDR2 SVGAGI. From the cysteine up to the phenylalanine, the CDR3 has a length of 16 residues. Just the 48-base CDR3 DNA is kept, in frame starting at base 1.